The clone carrying this T cell receptor beta chain was seen only a few times. Preparing the TCRbeta library involved the use of unique molecular identifiers. One entry per CDR3 protein results from TCRdb running MiXCR on the PCR reads. Of more than 400,000 distinct CDR3 sequences listed, roughly an eighth are singletons. This sample was taken from a study of T-cell reconstitution after alpha-beta-depleted transplantation in children. CDR1 and CDR2 (germline): SEHNR, FQNEAQ (reference sequence). The junction had 5 bases not matched to a gene; V was cut back by 1 base and J by 1 base. The CDR3 extends over 16 amino acids.

This TCR came from a female patient aged 2-15 years who had a stem cell transplant for aplastic anemia, so the T cells may come from the graft donor. The sequencing here drew on PBMCs, mostly from graft donor cells, taken 180 days after TCRalphabeta/CD19-depleted stem cell transplant. This sequence joins TRBV7-9 and TRBJ1-1; 8 bases fit TRBD1. For the CDR3, the DNA is TGTGCCAGCAGCTTAGGGCCGGGACAGGAGAACACTGAAGCTTTCTTT. This sequence encodes CASSLGPGQENTEAFF.